This TCR beta chain stems from a study of blood T cell repertoires in COVID-19. Across the whole study: Acute and convalescent COVID-19 samples came from the United States, Italy and Spain. T cells, B-cell-depleted T cells, or PBMCs provided the cDNA or gDNA that served as material.

From germline, CDR1 is SNHLY and CDR2 FYNNEI. CDR3 length equals 15 residues. Trimming cost V 4 bases and J 3 bases; bases outside gene matches: 4. TCRdb keeps only in-frame clones here, not all; method: immunoSEQ multiplex PCR. Among some 150,000 clones listed, around 84% were seen once. The gene calls are TRBV2 and TRBJ1-3; 9 nucleotides line up with TRBD1. The sample taken for sequencing was peripheral blood. The source is a human donor in a cohort sampled during active COVID-19. CDR3 sequence reads: CASSATGGFGNTIYF. The CDR3 DNA reads TGTGCCAGCAGTGCTACAGGGGGCTTTGGAAACACCATATATTTT.